Below, 5 T cell receptor beta chains from the same sample are listed, as sequenced in a study of CD8+ T cells in alopecia areata. The treatment here: oral pan-JAK inhibitor, 5-10 mg twice daily. RNA extraction and reverse transcription yielded cDNA as sequencing template. Sequenced by immunoSEQ multiplex PCR; TCRdb stores in-frame clones only, minus some. This table holds about 200,000 clones, around two fifths found once. The material was CD4+ T cells sorted from blood, obtained at week 34, from a patient treated with tofacitinib. The receptor source for this set is a human donor with alopecia areata.

This clone occurred a few times. The rearrangement joins TRBV7-9 to TRBJ2-1; TRBD2 matches at 8 bases. Germline lookup yields CDR1 SEHNR and CDR2 FQNEAQ (reference sequence). J lost 1 base, V lost 6 bases, and 5 bases had no gene match. The CDR3 covers 15 residues. The CDR3: CASRSSGSSYNEQFF. The CDR3, as DNA: TGTGCCAGCAGATCGAGCGGGAGTTCCTACAATGAGCAGTTCTTC.

The chain has TRBV6-1 and TRBJ2-7; 14 nucleotides line up with TRBD2. The CDR3 has 15 residues. The germline gives CDR1 MNHNS, CDR2 SASEGT. V lost 6 bases and J lost 3; bases outside the gene matches: 4. This CDR3 is CASSKTSGRDYEQYF. The CDR3 nucleotides read TGTGCCAGCAGCAAGACTAGCGGGAGGGACTACGAGCAGTACTTC.

The CDR3 region is CASSLDGTGGQPQHF. As DNA, the CDR3 is TGCGCCAGCAGCTTGGACGGGACAGGGGGCCAGCCCCAGCATTTT. J is TRBJ1-5 and V is TRBV5-1, with 12 bases aligning to TRBD1. J lost 7 bases, V lost 0 bases, and 2 bases had no gene match. CDR1 and CDR2 from the germline V gene are SGHRS and YFSETQ. The CDR3 is 15 residues long.

The chain combines TRBV5-6 with TRBJ2-7; D might be TRBD2 (6 bases). The germline CDR1 and CDR2 sequences are SGHDT and YYEEEE. CDR3 size: 15 residues. Trimming stripped 1 base from V and 2 bases from J, with 13 bases between. The CDR3: CASSLYGRGAYEQYF. The DNA for the CDR3 is TGTGCCAGCAGCTTGTACGGTCGCGGGGCCTACGAGCAGTACTTC.

The chain employs TRBV7-9 and TRBJ2-3, with 7 bases identical to TRBD2. CDR3 length equals 14 residues. The V gene's germline CDR1 is SEHNR and CDR2 FQNEAQ (reference sequence). The V segment lost 4 bases and the J segment 14 bases; nucleotides outside the gene matches: 15. The CDR3 nucleotides read TGTGCCAGCAGCTCCGCCATGGGCGGGGAGGGTTCGTATTTT. This gives the protein CASSSAMGGEGSYF.